This T cell receptor beta chain was observed in a study of response to subunit inactivated influenza vaccine. Study-wide results and caveats: The authors put forward the suggestion that each seasonal influenza vaccination may bring in only a limited number of new T cells.

Only a few counts were recorded for this clonotype. Its matching antigen is unknown. Via MiXCR, TCRdb re-called the RT-PCR reads, giving one row per CDR3 protein. The sample consists of 530,000 or so distinct CDR3 sequences, 13% to 15% of them appearing once. V gave up 7 bases and J gave up 10 bases; unmatched junction bases: 13. This CDR3 has 14 residues. The sequence was collected from a man in his fifties who received an inactivated influenza vaccine. The specimen comprised PBMCs from blood, sampled about 12 days after vaccination. The chain uses TRBV12-3 or TRBV12-4 and TRBJ2-1, with 7 bases aligning to TRBD2. CDR3 bases: TGTGCCAGCACGTTTGCGGGAGATCGCCGGGAGCAGTTCTTC. This translates into CASTFAGDRREQFF.